Sequencing of this TCR beta chain was carried out in a study of blood T cells in healthy people across ages. Concerning this clonotype: Its specificity is unknown.

Drawing of peripheral blood yielded 8.5 to 10 milliliters from each donor. There were at least 5.5 micrograms of total RNA extracted from every sample. The CDR3 totals 16 residues. Germline loops: CDR1 MGHRA, CDR2 YSYEKL. With 4 bases removed from V and 1 base from J, the gap between germline ends came to 13 bases. Using a J-beta primer mix together with a sample-barcoded 5' primer, a second PCR was run for about 7 to 12 cycles. TCRdb re-derived calls from the 5' RACE reads in MiXCR, one entry per CDR3 protein. The repertoire includes about 1.4 million distinct CDR3 sequences, roughly 64% of them detected once, and more than 6% sits in the top ten. Study observations and caveats: Donor CMV infection status was unknown, possibly confounding age-related changes in expanded clonotypes.

The sequence was collected from a man younger than 30 in good health. Sequenced: blood. V and J are TRBV4-1 and TRBJ2-2, with a tentative D call TRBD1 (6 bases). Written as DNA, the CDR3 is TGCGCCAGCAGCCCCAGGGAGACAGGGAACACCGGGGAGCTGTTTTTT. Protein: CASSPRETGNTGELFF.